This TCR beta chain was recovered during a study of shared clonotypes between healthy human individuals. Study background: Two women and a few men aged 18 to 49 served as donors.

The repertoire was sequenced with immunoSEQ multiplex PCR; TCRdb's copy has only in-frame clones and lacks some. This table holds some 2,500,000 clones, approximately 93% found once. The ends were cut back, 0 bases at V and 0 bases at J, with 9 bases in the middle. CDR1 is SGHRS, CDR2 YFSETQ, per germline. The CDR3 has 15 amino acids. The TCR originated in a man aged 18-30 years in good health. Some clones in this sample may be carry-over from other donors' samples. This chain joins TRBV5-1 and TRBJ1-2; D gene ambiguous. Sequencing input: naive CD4+ T cells from PBMCs. The subset here: CD45RA+ positively selected. In DNA, the CDR3 is TGCGCCAGCAGCTTGGGCCAGAAACCTAACTATGGCTACACCTTC. Its protein is CASSLGQKPNYGYTF.